Below are 13 T cell receptor beta chains sequenced from a single sample in a study of blood T cell dynamics during melanoma immunotherapy. As for time point: pre-treatment baseline. Clones were sequenced by immunoSEQ multiplex PCR, and TCRdb holds only the in-frame ones, with some missing. The sample carries 10,000 to 15,000 clones, 86% recorded once. The source material was blood, sampled from a patient treated with checkpoint blockade. These receptors originate from a human donor with melanoma.

V and J are TRBV2 and TRBJ1-6, with 7 positions matching TRBD1. This CDR3 is 13 amino acids long. The germline CDR1 and CDR2 sequences are SNHLY and FYNNEI. The V segment lost 9 bases and the J segment 8 bases; nucleotides outside the gene matches: 7. The CDR3 sequence: CASTGTDYSPLHF. The CDR3 DNA reads TGTGCCAGTACCGGGACAGATTATTCACCCCTCCACTTT.

This rearrangement joins TRBV19 to TRBJ2-5; the D is unclear. V was clipped by 0 bases and J by 0 bases, with 5 bases between them. This CDR3 contains 14 residues. Germline V gene data show CDR1 as LNHDA and CDR2 as SQIVND (reference sequence). The CDR3 DNA follows: TGTGCCAGTAGTATAGATGGACACCAAGAGACCCAGTACTTC. Translated: CASSIDGHQETQYF.

The chain carries TRBV19 and TRBJ2-2; 9 bases are shared with TRBD2. In germline, CDR1 is LNHDA, CDR2 SQIVND (reference sequence). CDR3 size: 19 residues. The junction had 18 bases not matched to a gene; V was cut back by 10 bases and J by 0 bases. CDR3 DNA: TGTGCCACGGGCGGTGGCGGGGGGGGTAGGAAAGCGAACACCGGGGAGCTGTTTTTT. Encoded protein: CATGGGGGGRKANTGELFF. Combining the CDR3 with reference TRBV19 and TRBJ2-2 gives the whole variable domain DGGITQSPKYLFRKEGQNVTLSCEQNLNHDAMYWYRQDPGQGLRLIYYSQIVNDFQKGDIAEGYSVSREKKESFPLTVTSAQKNPTAFYLCATGGGGGGRKANTGELFFGEGSRLTVL.

This chain connects TRBV5-1 to TRBJ1-2; perhaps TRBD1 as D (6 bases). This CDR3 is 14 amino acids long. V dropped 4 bases and J dropped 0 bases, with 10 bases sitting between them. CDR1 is SGHRS and CDR2 is YFSETQ in the germline V gene. DNA of the CDR3: TGCGCCAGCAGCAGGGACAATGCTAACTATGGCTACACCTTC. This gives the protein CASSRDNANYGYTF.

The chain has TRBV2 and TRBJ2-5; 10 bases agree with TRBD2. Trimming removed 4 bases from V and 5 bases from J; junction bases left unmatched: 4. Germline CDR1 is SNHLY and CDR2 is FYNNEI. This CDR3 has 14 amino acids. The CDR3 bases are TGTGCCAGCAGTGCTAGCGGGGGAACCGAGACCCAGTACTTC. Protein: CASSASGGTETQYF.

The V gene is TRBV5-6, the J gene TRBJ2-1, with D unclear. There are 12 residues in the CDR3. CDR1 and CDR2 from the germline V gene are SGHDT and YYEEEE. With 0 bases removed from V and 6 bases from J, the gap between germline ends came to 4 bases. Here the CDR3 DNA reads TGTGCCAGCAGCTTGGAAGGCAATGAGCAGTTCTTC. Protein: CASSLEGNEQFF.

The chain recombines TRBV9 with TRBJ1-3; D remains ambiguous. V was trimmed by 6 bases and J by 3 bases, leaving 13 bases between them. CDR1 and CDR2 from the germline V gene are SGDLS and YYNGEE. The CDR3 has 14 residues. CDR3 DNA sequence: TGTGCCAGCACCCCTCAGGCCCTTGGAAACACCATATATTTT. Translation: CASTPQALGNTIYF.

The J gene is TRBJ1-3, the V gene TRBV18, with 8 bases aligning to TRBD1. CDR3 size: 16 residues. Germline V CDR1 and CDR2: KGHSH, LQKENI. V trimming: 5 bases; J trimming: 2 bases; junction bases outside the gene matches: 8. The CDR3 reads CASSLTRDRTGNTIYF. The CDR3, as DNA: TGTGCCAGCTCATTAACCCGGGACAGGACTGGAAACACCATATATTTT.

This clone is termed medium-sized. The gene calls are TRBV5-6 and TRBJ1-2; D is unresolved. CDR1 SGHDT and CDR2 YYEEEE come from the germline V gene. V shed 2 bases and J shed 6 bases, with 8 bases lying between them. The CDR3 is 12 amino acids. Written as DNA, the CDR3 is TGTGCCAGCAGCTTCTTAGAGGATGGCTACACCTTC. It specifies CASSFLEDGYTF.

The rearrangement joins TRBV7-9 to TRBJ1-1, with D possibly being TRBD1 (5 bases). Trimming pared 4 bases from V and 7 bases from J, leaving 19 bases between. Per germline, CDR1 SEHNR and CDR2 FQNEAQ (reference sequence). The CDR3 is 15 residues long. CDR3 nucleotide sequence: TGTGCCAGCAGCTCACGACGGGTGGGACGGCTTGAAGCTTTCTTT. Protein sequence: CASSSRRVGRLEAFF. The full variable domain, completed using reference TRBV7-9 and TRBJ1-1, is DTGVSQNPRHKITKRGQNVTFRCDPISEHNRLYWYRQTLGQGPEFLTYFQNEAQLEKSRLLSDRFSAERPKGSFSTLEIQRTEQGDSAMYLCASSSRRVGRLEAFFGQGTRLTVV.

The chain carries TRBV2 and TRBJ1-4; no definite D call. Germline CDR1 is SNHLY and CDR2 is FYNNEI. V was pared by 7 bases and J by 7 bases, with 13 bases between. The CDR3 contains 13 residues. This CDR3 is CASISAYPEKLFF. DNA for the CDR3: TGTGCCAGCATTAGCGCGTACCCTGAAAAACTGTTTTTT.

The rearrangement joins TRBV18 to TRBJ1-2, with a tentative D call TRBD1 (6 bases). The CDR3 sequence is 14 residues long. V dropped 6 bases and J dropped 6 bases, with 17 bases sitting between them. Germline CDR1 and CDR2: KGHSH and LQKENI. This CDR3 is CASSPRQAGDGYTF. CDR3 nucleotides: TGTGCCAGCTCCCCCCGCCAGGCAGGGGATGGCTACACCTTC.

This clone was seen only a few times. The rearrangement links TRBV25-1 to TRBJ2-7, with D possibly matching TRBD2 (5 bases). Per germline, CDR1 MGHDK and CDR2 SYGVNS. The CDR3 has 13 residues. The V end was cut by 3 bases, the J end by 5 bases, with 11 bases between. The CDR3 here is CASSDRRLNEQYF. DNA of the CDR3: TGTGCCAGCAGTGACAGGAGGTTGAACGAGCAGTACTTC.